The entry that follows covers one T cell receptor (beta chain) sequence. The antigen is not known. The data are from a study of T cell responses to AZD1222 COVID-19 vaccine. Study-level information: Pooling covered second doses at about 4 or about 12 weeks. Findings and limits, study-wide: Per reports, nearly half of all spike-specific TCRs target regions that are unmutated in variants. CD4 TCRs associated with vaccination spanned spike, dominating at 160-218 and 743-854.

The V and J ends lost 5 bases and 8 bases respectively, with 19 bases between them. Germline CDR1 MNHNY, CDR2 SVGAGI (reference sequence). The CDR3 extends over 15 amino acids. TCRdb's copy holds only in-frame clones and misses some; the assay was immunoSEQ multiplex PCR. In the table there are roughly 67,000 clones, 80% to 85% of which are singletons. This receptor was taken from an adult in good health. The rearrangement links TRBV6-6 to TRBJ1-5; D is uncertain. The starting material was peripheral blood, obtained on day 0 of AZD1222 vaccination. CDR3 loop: CASSLSDTKFKPQHF. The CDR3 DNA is TGTGCCAGCAGTCTCTCCGACACCAAATTTAAGCCCCAGCATTTT.